Sequencing of this T cell receptor beta chain was carried out in a study of T cell responses to AZD1222 COVID-19 vaccine. About the research overall: Samples with a second dose at about 4 or about 12 weeks were pooled together. Study conclusions and caveats: Reports indicate that nearly half of spike-specific TCRs are directed at unmutated variant regions. Dominant at 160-218 and 743-854, vaccine-associated CD4 TCRs also spanned spike. At study baseline, merely several AZD1222 recipients were seropositive.

Clones were sequenced by immunoSEQ multiplex PCR, and TCRdb holds only the in-frame ones, with some missing. The sample shows over 100,000 clones, under 90% of them seen only once. On this clone: The target antigen is unknown.

Trimming took off 4 bases at V and 1 base at J, with 11 bases between the two ends. CDR1 is SGDLS and CDR2 is YYNGEE in the germline V gene. The CDR3 sequence is 15 residues long. The sequence came from an adult in good health. Material: peripheral blood, obtained on day 0 of AZD1222 vaccination. The chain carries TRBV9 and TRBJ2-2; perhaps TRBD1 as D (5 bases). CDR3 in amino acids: CASSPRQLNTGELFF. As DNA, the CDR3 is TGTGCCAGCAGCCCCCGACAGCTGAACACCGGGGAGCTGTTTTTT.